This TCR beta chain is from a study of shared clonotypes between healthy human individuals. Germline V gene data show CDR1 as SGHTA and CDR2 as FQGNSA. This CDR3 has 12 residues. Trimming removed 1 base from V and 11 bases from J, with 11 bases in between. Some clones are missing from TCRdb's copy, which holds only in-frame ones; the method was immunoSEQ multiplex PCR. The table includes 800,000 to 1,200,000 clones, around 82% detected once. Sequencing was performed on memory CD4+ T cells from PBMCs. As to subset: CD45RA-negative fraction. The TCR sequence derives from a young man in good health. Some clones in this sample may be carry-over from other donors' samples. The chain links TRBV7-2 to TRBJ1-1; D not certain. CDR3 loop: CASSLGEGDAFF. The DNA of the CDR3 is TGTGCCAGCAGCTTAGGAGAAGGAGACGCTTTCTTT.